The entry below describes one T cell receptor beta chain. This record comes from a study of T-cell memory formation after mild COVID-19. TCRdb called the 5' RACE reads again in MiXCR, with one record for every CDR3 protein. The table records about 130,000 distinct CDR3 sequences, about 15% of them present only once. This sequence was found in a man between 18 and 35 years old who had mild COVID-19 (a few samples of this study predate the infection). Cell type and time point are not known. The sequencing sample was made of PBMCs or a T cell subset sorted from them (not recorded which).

This CDR3 reads CASRGGDRGANQPQHF. CDR3 DNA sequence: TGTGCCAGCAGAGGTGGGGACAGGGGAGCGAATCAGCCCCAGCATTTT. The V call is TRBV6-2 or TRBV6-3, the J call TRBJ1-5; 10 bases align to TRBD1. The trim removed 6 bases at V and 4 bases at J, leaving 9 bases unmatched. The CDR3 is 16 amino acids. Germline assignment: CDR1 MNHEY and CDR2 SVGEGT.